This T cell receptor (beta chain) emerged from a study of blood T cell repertoires in COVID-19. Across the whole study: The cDNA or gDNA used as material had been derived from T cells, B-cell-depleted T cells, or PBMCs.

Original methodology: Reference gene primer amplification yielded estimated nucleated cell counts. Assay used: immunoSEQ multiplex PCR; TCRdb lists only in-frame clones, some missing. That table furnishes V, J and clone size, whereas the DNA furnished D and trimming. The data contain around 130,000 clones, approximately 88% of them singletons. J gave up 3 bases and V 5 bases, and 9 bases lay outside the gene matches. CDR1 is MNHEY and CDR2 is SVGAGI in the germline V gene. The CDR3 contains 15 residues. The source is a man aged 60 to 69 with acute or convalescent COVID-19. V usage is TRBV6-5 and J usage is TRBJ2-7; 8 bases align to TRBD1. Sample: peripheral blood. CDR3 protein: CASSTRGQGGYEQYF. The CDR3 DNA reads TGTGCCAGCAGTACCCGTGGACAGGGCGGCTACGAGCAGTACTTC.